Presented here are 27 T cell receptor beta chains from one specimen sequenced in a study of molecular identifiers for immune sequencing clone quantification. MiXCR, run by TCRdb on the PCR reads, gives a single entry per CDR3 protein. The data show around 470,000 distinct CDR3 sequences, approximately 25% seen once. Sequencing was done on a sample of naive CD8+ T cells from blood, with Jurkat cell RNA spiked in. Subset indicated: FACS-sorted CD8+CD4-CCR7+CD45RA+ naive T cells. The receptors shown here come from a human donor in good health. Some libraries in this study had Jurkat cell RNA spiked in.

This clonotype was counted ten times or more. CDR3 residues: CASSQVRGPNQPQHF. Here the CDR3 DNA reads TGCGCCAGCAGCCAAGTAAGGGGGCCCAATCAGCCCCAGCATTTT. The V call is TRBV4-1, the J call TRBJ1-5, with 7 bases lining up with TRBD1. Germline V gene data show CDR1 as MGHRA and CDR2 as YSYEKL. CDR3 length equals 15 residues. The junction had 3 bases not matched to a gene; V was cut back by 1 base and J by 3 bases.

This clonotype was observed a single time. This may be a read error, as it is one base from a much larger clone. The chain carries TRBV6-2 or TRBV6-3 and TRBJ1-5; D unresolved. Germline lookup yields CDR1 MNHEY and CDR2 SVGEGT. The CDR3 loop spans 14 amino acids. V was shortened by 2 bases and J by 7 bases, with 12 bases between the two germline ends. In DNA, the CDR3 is TGTGCCAGCAGTTACGGGGAGCGCATGCAGCCCCAGCATTTT. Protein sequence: CASSYGERMQPQHF.

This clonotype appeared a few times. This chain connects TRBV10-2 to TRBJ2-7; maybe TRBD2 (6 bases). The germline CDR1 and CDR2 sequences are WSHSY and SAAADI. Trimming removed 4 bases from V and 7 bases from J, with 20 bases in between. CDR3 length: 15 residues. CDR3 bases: TGCGCCAGCAGTGCCTCGGGACTCGGGGCGGAGGAGCAGTACTTC. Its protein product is CASSASGLGAEEQYF.

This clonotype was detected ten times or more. The CDR3 sequence: CASSQNRVGEKLFF. CDR3 nucleotides: TGCGCCAGCAGCCAAAACAGGGTTGGTGAAAAACTGTTTTTT. The chain is built from TRBV4-3 and TRBJ1-4; D possibly corresponds to TRBD1 (6 bases). In germline, CDR1 is LGHNA, CDR2 YSLEER. V lost 2 bases to trimming and J lost 7 bases, with 11 bases between them. The CDR3 is 14 residues long.

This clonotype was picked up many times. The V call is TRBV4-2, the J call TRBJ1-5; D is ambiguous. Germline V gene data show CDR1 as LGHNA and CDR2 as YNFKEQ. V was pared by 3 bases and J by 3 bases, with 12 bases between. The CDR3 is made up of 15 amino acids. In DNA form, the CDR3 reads TGTGCCAGCAGCCACCCGTCTGGTCACAATCAGCCCCAGCATTTT. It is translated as CASSHPSGHNQPQHF.

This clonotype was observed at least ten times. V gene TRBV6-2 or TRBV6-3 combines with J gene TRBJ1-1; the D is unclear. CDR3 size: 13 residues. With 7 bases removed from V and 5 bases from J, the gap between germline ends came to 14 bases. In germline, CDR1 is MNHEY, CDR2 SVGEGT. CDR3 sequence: CASIRPSGTEAFF. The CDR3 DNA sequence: TGTGCCAGCATCCGACCATCGGGGACTGAAGCTTTCTTT.

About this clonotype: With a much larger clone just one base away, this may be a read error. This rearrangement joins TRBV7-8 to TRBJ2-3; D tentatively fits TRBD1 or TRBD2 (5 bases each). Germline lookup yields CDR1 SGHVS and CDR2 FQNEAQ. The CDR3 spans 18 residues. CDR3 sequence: CASSSPLTGTENTATQYF. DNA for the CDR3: TGTGCCAGCAGCTCACCCCTAACCGGGACGGAGAACACAGCTACGCAGTATTTT. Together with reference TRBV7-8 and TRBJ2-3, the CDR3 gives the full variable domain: GAGVSQSPRYKVAKRGQDVALRCDPISGHVSLFWYQQALGQGPEFLTYFQNEAQLDKSGLPSDRFFAERPEGSVSTLKIQRTQQEDSAVYLCASSSPLTGTENTATQYFGPGTRLTVL.

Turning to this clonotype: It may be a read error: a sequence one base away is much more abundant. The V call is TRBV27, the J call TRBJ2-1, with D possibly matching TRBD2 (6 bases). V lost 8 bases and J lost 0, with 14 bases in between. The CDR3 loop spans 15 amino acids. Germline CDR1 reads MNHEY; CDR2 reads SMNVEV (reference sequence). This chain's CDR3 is CASRLSGPSYNEQFF. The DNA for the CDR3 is TGTGCCAGCCGCCTTAGCGGCCCCTCCTACAATGAGCAGTTCTTC.

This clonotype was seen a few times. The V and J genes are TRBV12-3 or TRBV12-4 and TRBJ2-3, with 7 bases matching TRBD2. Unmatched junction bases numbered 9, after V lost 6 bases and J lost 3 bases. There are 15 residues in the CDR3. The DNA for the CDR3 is TGTGCCAGCAGCGGTGGCGGGAGTATGACAGATACGCAGTATTTT. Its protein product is CASSGGGSMTDTQYF.

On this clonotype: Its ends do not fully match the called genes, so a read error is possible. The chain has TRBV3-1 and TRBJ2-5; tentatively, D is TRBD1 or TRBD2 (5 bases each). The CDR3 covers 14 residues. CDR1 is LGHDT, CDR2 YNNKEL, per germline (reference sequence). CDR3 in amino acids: CASSQGRPQEPQYF. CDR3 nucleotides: TGTGCCAGCAGCCAGGGACGGCCCCAAGAGCCCCAGTACTTC.

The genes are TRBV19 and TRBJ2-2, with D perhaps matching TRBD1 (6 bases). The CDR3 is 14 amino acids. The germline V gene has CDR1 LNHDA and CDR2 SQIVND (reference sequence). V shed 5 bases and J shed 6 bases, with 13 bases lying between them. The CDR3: CASSRVEGAGELFF. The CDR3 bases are TGTGCCAGTAGTCGAGTCGAGGGGGCCGGGGAGCTGTTTTTT.

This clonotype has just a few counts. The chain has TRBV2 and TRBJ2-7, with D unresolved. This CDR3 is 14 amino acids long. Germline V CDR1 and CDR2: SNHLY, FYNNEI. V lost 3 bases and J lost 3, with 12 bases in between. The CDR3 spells CASSEGLTIYEQYF. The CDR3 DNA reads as TGTGCCAGCAGTGAGGGCCTTACTATCTACGAGCAGTACTTC.

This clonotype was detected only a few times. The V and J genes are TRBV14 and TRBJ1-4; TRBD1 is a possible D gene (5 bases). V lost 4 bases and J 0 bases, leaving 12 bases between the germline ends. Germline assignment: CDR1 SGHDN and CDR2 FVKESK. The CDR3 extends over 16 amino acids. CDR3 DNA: TGTGCCAGCAGCCCCTGGGACCGTGCAACTAATGAAAAACTGTTTTTT. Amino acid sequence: CASSPWDRATNEKLFF.

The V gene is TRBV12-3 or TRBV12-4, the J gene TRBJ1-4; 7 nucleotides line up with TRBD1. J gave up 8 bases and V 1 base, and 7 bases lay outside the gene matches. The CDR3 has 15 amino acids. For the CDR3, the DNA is TGTGCCAGCAGTTTAGGCTTGGCAGGGGGGGAAAAACTGTTTTTT. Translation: CASSLGLAGGEKLFF.

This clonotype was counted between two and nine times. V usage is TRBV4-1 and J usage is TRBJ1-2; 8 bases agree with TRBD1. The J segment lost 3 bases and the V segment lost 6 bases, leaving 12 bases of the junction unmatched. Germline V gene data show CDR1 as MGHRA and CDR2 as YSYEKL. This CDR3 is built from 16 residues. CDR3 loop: CASSPSDRGLDYGYTF. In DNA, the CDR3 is TGCGCCAGCAGTCCAAGCGACAGGGGACTTGACTATGGCTACACCTTC.

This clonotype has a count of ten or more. The CDR3 nucleotides are TGCGCCAGCAGCCAAGATCGTTTTGAACAGGGGGCAGGCGAGCAGTACTTC. As protein: CASSQDRFEQGAGEQYF. The genes are TRBV4-3 and TRBJ2-7; TRBD1 matches 9 bases. The germline CDR1 and CDR2 sequences are LGHNA and YSLEER. The ends lost 0 bases at V and 6 bases at J; junction bases unmatched: 12. The CDR3 contains 17 residues.

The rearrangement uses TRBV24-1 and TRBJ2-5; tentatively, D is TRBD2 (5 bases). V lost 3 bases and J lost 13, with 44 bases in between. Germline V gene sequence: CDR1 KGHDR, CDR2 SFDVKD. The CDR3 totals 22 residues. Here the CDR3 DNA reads TGTGCCACCAGTGATCTCCGCAAAAAAAGACCTAAAAACGGGGTTCTTCAAGAGCCCCCGTACTTC. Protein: CATSDLRKKRPKNGVLQEPPYF.

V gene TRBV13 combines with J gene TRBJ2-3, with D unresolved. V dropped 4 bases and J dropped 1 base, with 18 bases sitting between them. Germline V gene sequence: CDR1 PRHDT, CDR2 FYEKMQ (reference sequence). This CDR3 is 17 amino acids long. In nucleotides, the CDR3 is TGTGCCAGCAGCTACCCGTCGGGCCTCGGAGGCACAGATACGCAGTATTTT. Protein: CASSYPSGLGGTDTQYF.

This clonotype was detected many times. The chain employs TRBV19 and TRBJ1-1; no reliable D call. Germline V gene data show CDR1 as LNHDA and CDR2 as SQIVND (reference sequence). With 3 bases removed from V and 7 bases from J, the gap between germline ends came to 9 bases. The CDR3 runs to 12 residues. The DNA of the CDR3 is TGTGCCAGTAGTATCCCGGGAGTTGAAGCTTTCTTT. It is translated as CASSIPGVEAFF.

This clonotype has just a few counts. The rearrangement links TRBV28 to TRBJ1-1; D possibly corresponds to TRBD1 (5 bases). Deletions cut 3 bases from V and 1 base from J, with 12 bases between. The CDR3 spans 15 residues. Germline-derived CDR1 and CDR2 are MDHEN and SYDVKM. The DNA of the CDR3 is TGTGCCAGCAGTTTCTGGGGGGATCGGAACACTGAAGCTTTCTTT. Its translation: CASSFWGDRNTEAFF.

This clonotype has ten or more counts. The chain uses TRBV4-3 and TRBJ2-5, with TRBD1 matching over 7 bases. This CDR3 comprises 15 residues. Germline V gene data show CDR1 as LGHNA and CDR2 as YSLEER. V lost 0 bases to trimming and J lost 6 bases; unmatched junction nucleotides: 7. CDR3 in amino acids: CASSQDLGGGQTQYF. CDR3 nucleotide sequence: TGCGCCAGCAGCCAAGATTTAGGGGGCGGACAGACCCAGTACTTC.

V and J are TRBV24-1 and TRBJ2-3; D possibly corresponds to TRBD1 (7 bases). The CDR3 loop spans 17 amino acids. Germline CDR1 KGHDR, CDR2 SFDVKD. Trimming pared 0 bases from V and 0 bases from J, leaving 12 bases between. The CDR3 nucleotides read TGTGCCACCAGTGATTTGTTCCCAGGGGGGAGCACAGATACGCAGTATTTT. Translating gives CATSDLFPGGSTDTQYF.

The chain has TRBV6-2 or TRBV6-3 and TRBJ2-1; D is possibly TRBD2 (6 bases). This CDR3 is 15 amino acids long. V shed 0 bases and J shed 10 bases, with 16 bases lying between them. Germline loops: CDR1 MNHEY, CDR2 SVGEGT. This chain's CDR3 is CASSYSAGGGMEQFF. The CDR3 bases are TGTGCCAGCAGTTACTCCGCTGGGGGAGGTATGGAGCAGTTCTTC.

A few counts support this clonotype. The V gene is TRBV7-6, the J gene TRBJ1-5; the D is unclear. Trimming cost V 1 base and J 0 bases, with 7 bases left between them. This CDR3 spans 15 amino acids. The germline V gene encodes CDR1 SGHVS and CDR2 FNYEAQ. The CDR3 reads CASSLGSNSNQPQHF. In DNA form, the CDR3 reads TGTGCCAGCAGCTTAGGTTCGAATAGCAATCAGCCCCAGCATTTT.

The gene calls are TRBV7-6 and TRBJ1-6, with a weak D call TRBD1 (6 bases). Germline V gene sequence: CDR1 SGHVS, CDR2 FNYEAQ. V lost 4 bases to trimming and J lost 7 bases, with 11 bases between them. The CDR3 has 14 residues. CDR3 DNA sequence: TGTGCCAGCAGCTCCCTCGACAGGAATTCACCCCTCCACTTT. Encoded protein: CASSSLDRNSPLHF.

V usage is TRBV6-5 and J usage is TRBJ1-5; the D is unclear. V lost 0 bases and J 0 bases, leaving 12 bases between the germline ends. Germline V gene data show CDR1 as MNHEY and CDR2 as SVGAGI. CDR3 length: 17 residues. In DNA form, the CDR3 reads TGTGCCAGCAGTTACTCGAGTGGACCCCTTAGCAATCAGCCCCAGCATTTT. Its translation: CASSYSSGPLSNQPQHF.

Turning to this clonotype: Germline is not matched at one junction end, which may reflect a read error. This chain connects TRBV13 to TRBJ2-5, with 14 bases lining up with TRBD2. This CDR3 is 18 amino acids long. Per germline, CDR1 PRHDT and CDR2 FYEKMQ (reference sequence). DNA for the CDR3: TGTGCCAGCAGCGTTTGGACTAGCGGGAGGCCAAGAGAAGAGCCCCAGTACTTC. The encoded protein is CASSVWTSGRPREEPQYF.